This TCR beta chain was sequenced in a study of blood T cells in healthy people across ages. Donors gave roughly 10 milliliters of peripheral blood apiece. Then a second PCR, running about 6 to 11 cycles, was carried out with a sample-barcoded 5' primer and a J-beta primer mix. TCRdb independently ran MiXCR on the 5' RACE reads; one entry per CDR3 protein. The repertoire holds some 1.5 million distinct CDR3 sequences, with approximately 42% as singletons. Germline loops: CDR1 MGHRA, CDR2 YSYEKL. The CDR3 covers 15 residues. Unmatched junction bases numbered 2, after V lost 0 bases and J lost 4 bases. V usage is TRBV4-1 and J usage is TRBJ2-2, with 7 positions matching TRBD1. The sequence derives from a woman aged 18-30 years in good health. Sequenced material: blood. As DNA, the CDR3 is TGCGCCAGCAGCCAAGAGGGACAGCTCACCGGGGAGCTGTTTTTT. This sequence encodes CASSQEGQLTGELFF.